Below are 12 T cell receptor beta chains sequenced from a single sample in a study of blood T cell repertoires in COVID-19. Libraries were prepared by immunoSEQ multiplex PCR; TCRdb keeps only in-frame clonotypes and omits some of them. The sample lists approximately 260,000 clones; approximately 82% were seen once. Sequencing input: peripheral blood. The origin of the receptors is a man aged 55 to 70 who had recovered from COVID-19.

This chain links TRBV20-1 with TRBJ1-1; D not certain. The germline V gene encodes CDR1 DFQATT and CDR2 SNEGSKA (reference sequence). The CDR3 is 10 residues long. V was clipped by 3 bases and J by 4 bases, with 3 bases between them. The CDR3 region is CSARSTEAFF. In DNA, the CDR3 is TGCAGTGCTAGGAGCACTGAAGCTTTCTTT.

The rearrangement joins TRBV7-9 to TRBJ2-5; 7 bases align to TRBD2. The J segment lost 4 bases and the V segment lost 1 base, leaving 3 bases of the junction unmatched. This CDR3 comprises 14 residues. Germline assignment: CDR1 SEHNR and CDR2 FQNEAQ (reference sequence). The CDR3 sequence: CASSLESGVETQYF. The DNA of the CDR3 is TGTGCCAGCAGCTTAGAAAGCGGGGTAGAGACCCAGTACTTC.

J is TRBJ1-3 and V is TRBV30, with D unresolved. Germline V gene sequence: CDR1 GTSNPN, CDR2 SVGIG (reference sequence). The CDR3 has 13 residues. The V end lost 1 base, the J end lost 1 base, and 5 bases lay between the germline ends. Here the CDR3 reads CAWSGHSGNTIYF. As DNA, the CDR3 is TGTGCCTGGAGTGGACATTCTGGAAACACCATATATTTT.

This clone was observed once. V and J are TRBV11-2 and TRBJ2-3; D gene ambiguous. Per germline, CDR1 SGHAT and CDR2 FQNNGV. This CDR3 is 12 amino acids long. V lost 5 bases, J lost 0 bases, and 3 bases lay in between. CDR3 sequence reads: CASSLSTDTQYF. The DNA of the CDR3 is TGTGCCAGCAGCCTCAGCACAGATACGCAGTATTTT.

The V gene is TRBV19, the J gene TRBJ2-1; D is perhaps TRBD1 (6 bases). This CDR3 is 14 amino acids long. Germline values: CDR1 LNHDA, CDR2 SQIVND (reference sequence). V was trimmed by 3 bases and J by 4 bases, leaving 10 bases between them. CDR3 loop: CASSILQGYNEQFF. In DNA, the CDR3 is TGTGCCAGTAGTATCTTACAGGGATACAATGAGCAGTTCTTC.

For the CDR3, the DNA is TGTGCCAGCAGCTTGGCGGGGGGTTCACCCCTCCACTTT. Its protein product is CASSLAGGSPLHF. The chain has TRBV5-6 and TRBJ1-6; maybe TRBD1 (5 bases). The germline V gene encodes CDR1 SGHDT and CDR2 YYEEEE. The CDR3 runs to 13 residues. The V gene lost 0 bases and the J gene lost 9 bases, with 7 bases spanning the gap. The full variable domain, rest sourced from reference TRBV5-6 and TRBJ1-6, is DAGVTQSPTHLIKTRGQQVTLRCSPKSGHDTVSWYQQALGQGPQFIFQYYEEEERQRGNFPDRFSGHQFPNYSSELNVNALLLGDSALYLCASSLAGGSPLHFGNGTRLTVT.

This clone was seen a handful of times. V and J are TRBV7-6 and TRBJ1-5; possible D gene TRBD1, 5 bases. Germline loops: CDR1 SGHVS, CDR2 FNYEAQ. V was pared by 2 bases and J by 1 base, with 9 bases between. CDR3 length: 15 amino acids. CDR3 nucleotide sequence: TGTGCCAGCAGCTTATCGGACACGAGCAATCAGCCCCAGCATTTT. Its protein is CASSLSDTSNQPQHF.

The chain uses TRBV11-2 and TRBJ1-1, with 10 bases aligning to TRBD1. CDR3 length: 16 residues. CDR1 is SGHAT and CDR2 is FQNNGV in the germline V gene. J was trimmed by 0 bases and V by 1 base; bases with no gene match: 2. The CDR3 nucleotides are TGTGCCAGCAGCTTAGGACAGGGGGCTTTGAACACTGAAGCTTTCTTT. Its protein product is CASSLGQGALNTEAFF.

The gene calls are TRBV5-1 and TRBJ2-2; 9 bases agree with TRBD1. The CDR3 sequence is 16 residues long. Germline values: CDR1 SGHRS, CDR2 YFSETQ. Trimming removed 4 bases from V and 4 bases from J; junction bases left unmatched: 8. The CDR3 region is CASSTGTGKFTGELFF. CDR3 nucleotides: TGCGCCAGCAGCACCGGGACAGGGAAATTCACCGGGGAGCTGTTTTTT.

The genes are TRBV2 and TRBJ1-1; D gene unclear. The germline V gene has CDR1 SNHLY and CDR2 FYNNEI. Trimming stripped 3 bases from V and 1 base from J, with 12 bases between. The CDR3 has 15 amino acids. The CDR3 region is CASSEEGVTNTEAFF. The CDR3 DNA reads TGTGCCAGCAGTGAGGAGGGTGTCACGAACACTGAAGCTTTCTTT.

The chain carries TRBV5-1 and TRBJ2-2, with 11 positions matching TRBD2. CDR1 and CDR2 from the germline V gene are SGHRS and YFSETQ. The CDR3 has 17 amino acids. V was clipped by 4 bases and J by 5 bases; unmatched bases: 10. The CDR3 region has the DNA TGCGCCAGCAGCCCCCCCTTGGCTAGCGGGAGGACCGGGGAGCTGTTTTTT. Its protein is CASSPPLASGRTGELFF.

Note on this clone: The same CDR3 can be traced to other DNA sequences in this sample. The V call is TRBV5-1, the J call TRBJ2-7; 7 bases fit TRBD1. V was clipped by 4 bases and J by 0 bases; unmatched bases: 4. Germline CDR1 and CDR2: SGHRS and YFSETQ. The CDR3 is 14 amino acids. The CDR3 spells CASSPGQSSYEQYF. CDR3 DNA sequence: TGCGCCAGCAGCCCGGGACAGAGCTCCTACGAGCAGTACTTC.